This T cell receptor beta chain was observed in a study of T cells expressing NK-cell markers. Whole-study context: Sorted CD3+CD56+NKG2C+, CD3+CD56+NKG2C- and CD3+CD56-NKG2C+ T cells provided the TCR beta repertoires.

CDR3 length: 14 amino acids. Germline V gene lookup returns CDR1 SGHRS and CDR2 YFSETQ. For this clonotype: The antigen remains undetermined.

Study-level findings and limits: In five or six donors, dominant CD3+CD56+NKG2C+ clonotypes ranked among the top 10 CD8+ clonotypes.

No DNA is given; TCRdb re-called the 5' RACE reads and lists each CDR3 protein once. This repertoire includes 7,300 or so distinct CDR3 sequences. This receptor was obtained from a man aged 18-69 years in good health. This rearrangement joins TRBV5-1 to TRBJ2-3; the D call from TCRdb, TRBD1, cannot be confirmed without DNA. Sequenced: blood T cells: a sorted CD56 or NKG2C T cell subset, CD4+ or CD8+ T cells, or bulk PBMC T cells (not recorded which). The CDR3 spells CASSLVGPTDTQYF.